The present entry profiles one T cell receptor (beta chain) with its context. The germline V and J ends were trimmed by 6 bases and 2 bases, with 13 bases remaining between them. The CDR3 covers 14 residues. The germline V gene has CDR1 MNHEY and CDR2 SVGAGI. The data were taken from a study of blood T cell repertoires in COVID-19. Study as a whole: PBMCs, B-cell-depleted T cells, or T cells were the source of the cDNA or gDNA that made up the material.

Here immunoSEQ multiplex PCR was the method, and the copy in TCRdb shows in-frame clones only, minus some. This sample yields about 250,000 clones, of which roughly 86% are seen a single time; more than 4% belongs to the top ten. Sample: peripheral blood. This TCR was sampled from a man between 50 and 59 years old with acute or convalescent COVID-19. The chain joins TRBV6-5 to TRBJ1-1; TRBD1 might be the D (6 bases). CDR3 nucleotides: TGTGCCAGCAGAATCAGGGGACCCAACACTGAAGCTTTCTTT. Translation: CASRIRGPNTEAFF.